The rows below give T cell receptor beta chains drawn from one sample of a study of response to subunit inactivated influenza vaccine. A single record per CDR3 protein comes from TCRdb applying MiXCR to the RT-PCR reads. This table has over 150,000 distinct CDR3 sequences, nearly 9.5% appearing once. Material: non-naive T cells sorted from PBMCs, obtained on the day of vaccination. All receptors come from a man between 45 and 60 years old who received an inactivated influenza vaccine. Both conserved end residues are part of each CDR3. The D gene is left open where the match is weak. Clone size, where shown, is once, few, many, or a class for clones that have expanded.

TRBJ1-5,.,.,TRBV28,TGTGCCAGCAGTGCCCCCGGGGGAAGGCGCAATCAGCCCCAGCATTTT,CASSAPGGRRNQPQHF
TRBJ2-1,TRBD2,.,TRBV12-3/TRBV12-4,TGTGCCAGCAGTTTGGGCGGGGGGCTTTGGGATGAGCAGTTCTTC,CASSLGGGLWDEQFF
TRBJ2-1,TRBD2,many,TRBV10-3,TGTGCCATCAACCCCGGGACTAGCTACAATGAGCAGTTCTTC,CAINPGTSYNEQFF
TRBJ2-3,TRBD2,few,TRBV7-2,TGTGCCAGCAGCTTAGGAGTTAGCGGGGCTACAGATACGCAGTATTTT,CASSLGVSGATDTQYF
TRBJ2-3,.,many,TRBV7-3,TGTGCCAGCAGCTACGGGTTCCAGGGGACAGATACGCAGTATTTT,CASSYGFQGTDTQYF
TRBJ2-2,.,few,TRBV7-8,TGTGCCAGCAGCTTGGACAGAACGAACACCGGGGAGCTGTTTTTT,CASSLDRTNTGELFF
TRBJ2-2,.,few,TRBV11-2,TGTGCCAGCAGCCCCAAGCGAGTAGGCGGGGAGCTGTTTTTT,CASSPKRVGGELFF
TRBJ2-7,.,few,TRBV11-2,TGTGCCAGCAGTCGGATAGGGGGCTCCTACGAGCAGTACTTC,CASSRIGGSYEQYF
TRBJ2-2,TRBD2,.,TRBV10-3,TGTGCCATCACGGCTAGCGGGGTGACCGGGGAGCTGTTTTTT,CAITASGVTGELFF
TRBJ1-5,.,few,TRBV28,TGTGCCAGCAGCACCACAGGAGTTTATAGCAATCAGCCCCAGCATTTT,CASSTTGVYSNQPQHF
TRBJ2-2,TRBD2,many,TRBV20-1,TGCAGTGCTAGGGGTGGCGGGAGTGACGGGGAGCTGTTTTTT,CSARGGGSDGELFF
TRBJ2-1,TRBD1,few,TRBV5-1,TGCGCCAGCAGCCCACCCCGACTCGGACAGGGTCCCAATGAGCAGTTCTTC,CASSPPRLGQGPNEQFF
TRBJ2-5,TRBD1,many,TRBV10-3,TGTGCCATCAGATCCGGGACAGGGGAAGAGACCCAGTACTTC,CAIRSGTGEETQYF
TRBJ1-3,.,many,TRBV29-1,TGCAGCGTGGAGGACAGCAACTCTGGAAACACCATATATTTT,CSVEDSNSGNTIYF
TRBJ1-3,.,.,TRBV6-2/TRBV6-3,TGTGCCAGCACCACGGGTCCGGGCGTCTCTGGAAACACCATATATTTT,CASTTGPGVSGNTIYF
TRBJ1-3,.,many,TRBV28,TGTGCCAGCAGTTTAGGGGGAGCCAGAAACACCATATATTTT,CASSLGGARNTIYF
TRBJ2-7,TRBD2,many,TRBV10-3,TGTGCCATCAGTGAAACGACTAGCGGGAGTTTAGAGCAGTACTTC,CAISETTSGSLEQYF
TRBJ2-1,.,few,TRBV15,TGTGCCACCAGCAGAGATCTGGGCTCCTACAATGAGCAGTTCTTC,CATSRDLGSYNEQFF
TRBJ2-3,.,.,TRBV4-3,TGCGCCAGCAGCCAACTGATTGGGGATACAGATACGCAGTATTTT,CASSQLIGDTDTQYF
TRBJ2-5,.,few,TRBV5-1,TGCGCCAGCAGCGTCCGGGGGAATAATCAAGAGACCCAGTACTTC,CASSVRGNNQETQYF
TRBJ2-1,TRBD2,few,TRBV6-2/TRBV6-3,TGTGCCAGCAGCAGGACTAGCCCTAAGTCCTACAATGAGCAGTTCTTC,CASSRTSPKSYNEQFF
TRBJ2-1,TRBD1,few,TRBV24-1,TGTGCCACCAGTGATCCAGGACAGGGGGTGGATCCCAGTGAGCAGTTCTTC,CATSDPGQGVDPSEQFF
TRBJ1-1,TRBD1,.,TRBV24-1,TGTGCCACCCCATACGTCCGACAGGGCAGGATGAACACTGAAGCTTTCTTT,CATPYVRQGRMNTEAFF
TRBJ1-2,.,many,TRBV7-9,TGTGCCAGCAGAACACCGTACCCAAGTGTCACCTTC,CASRTPYPSVTF
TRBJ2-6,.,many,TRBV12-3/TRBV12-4,TGTGCCAGCAGTTTAAGTTGGACCTCCTCTGGGGCCAACGTCCTGACTTTC,CASSLSWTSSGANVLTF
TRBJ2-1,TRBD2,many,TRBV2,TGTGCCAGCAGACCTCTAGCGGGAGTAAGCTCCTACAATGAGCAGTTCTTC,CASRPLAGVSSYNEQFF
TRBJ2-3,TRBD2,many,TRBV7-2,TGTGCCAGCAGCTGGGCTAGCGGGAGTCAAGATACGCAGTATTTT,CASSWASGSQDTQYF
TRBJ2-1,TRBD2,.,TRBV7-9,TGTGCCAGCAGCCTGACTAGCGGGAGGGCCCCTGAGCAGTTCTTC,CASSLTSGRAPEQFF
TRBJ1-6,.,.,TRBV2,TGTGCCAGCAGTGTGGCAGGGTATAATTCACCCCTCCACTTT,CASSVAGYNSPLHF